This T cell receptor (beta chain) was observed in a study of blood T cell repertoires in COVID-19. Study-level background: COVID-19 samples from acute and convalescent phases originated in the United States, Italy and Spain. PBMCs, B-cell-depleted T cells, or T cells were the source of the cDNA or gDNA that made up the material.

Clones were read by immunoSEQ multiplex PCR, and TCRdb kept only the in-frame ones, dropping some. The sample holds about 90,000 clones; 70% to 85% are singletons and the top ten take 6% to 8.5%. Germline V CDR1 and CDR2: SNHLY, FYNNEI. V lost 6 bases, J lost 0 bases, and 18 bases lay in between. The CDR3 is 17 residues long. Sequenced material: peripheral blood. The sequence came from a man aged 65-85 years with acute or convalescent COVID-19. The rearrangement joins TRBV2 to TRBJ2-1; D is perhaps TRBD2 (6 bases). The CDR3 loop is CASRSTIAVSSYNEQFF. The CDR3 DNA sequence: TGTGCCAGCAGGAGTACAATAGCGGTGAGCTCCTACAATGAGCAGTTCTTC.